The entry that follows covers one TCR beta chain sequence. Its specificity is not known. Relative to the germline gene, one junction end is altered; a read error may explain this. These data are taken from a study of shared clonotypes between healthy human individuals. Overall study findings and caveats: With a handful of donors compared, around 5% of naive CD4 clonotypes were shared.

CDR1 is MNHEY and CDR2 is SVGAGI in the germline V gene. The CDR3 is made up of 12 amino acids. Researchers divided each subset's genomic DNA evenly across several immunoSEQ plates. Clones were read by immunoSEQ multiplex PCR, and TCRdb kept only the in-frame ones, dropping some. The sample contains about 750,000 clones, around 92% of which appear only once. The naive CD8 subset, CD45RO-negative cells positively selected for CCR7, excluded terminally differentiated effector memory CD45RA+ cells. The sample consisted of naive CD8+ T cells sorted from blood. This chain links TRBV6-5 with TRBJ2-7; TRBD1 matches 7 bases. The TCR sequence derives from a man aged 30 to 45 in good health. For the CDR3, the DNA is TGTGCCAGCAGTGCCGATGGACAGGCCTATGTCTTC. As protein: CASSADGQAYVF.